This entry features one T cell receptor (delta chain) sequence. One end of the junction varies from germline; a read error may be responsible. The V gene's germline CDR1 is GEAIGNYY and CDR2 EKD. CDR3 length: 15 residues. These data come from a study of gamma-delta T cells after stem cell transplantation. TCRdb re-called clones from the RT-PCR reads via CATT. The profile covers about 2,300 delta-chain clones, with about 5.6% appearing a single time and more than 25% taken by the ten largest. The receptor was isolated from a human donor. It is not recorded whose cells these are; they may come from a transplant donor. The sample was gamma-delta T cells. The chain employs TRDV2 and TRDJ2, with 7 bases aligning to TRDD3. The CDR3 nucleotides read TGTGCCTGTGACGCATTACTGGGGAACCAAACACACCTCTTCTTT. It is translated as CACDALLGNQTHLFF.